The 19 T cell receptor beta chains below all came from one sample that was sequenced in a study of spatial heterogeneity in lung cancer. As to time point: sample taken at primary tumor resection. TCRs were sequenced from unsorted whole RNA of tumor, nontumor lung or PBMC. TCRdb re-called the 5' RACE reads through MiXCR, storing one row per CDR3 protein. The sample lists 60,000 to 80,000 distinct CDR3 sequences; about an eighth were seen once. The sample in question was PBMCs, obtained at surgery. The receptors here all came from a male donor with early-stage non-small cell lung cancer.

This clonotype was recorded at least ten times. The J gene is TRBJ1-5, the V gene TRBV20-1; D ambiguous. Germline values: CDR1 DFQATT, CDR2 SNEGSKA (reference sequence). The CDR3 is 15 amino acids. With 4 bases removed from V and 0 bases from J, the gap between germline ends came to 13 bases. The CDR3 loop is CSAISTPNSNQPQHF. The CDR3 coding sequence is TGCAGTGCTATATCAACTCCGAATAGCAATCAGCCCCAGCATTTT.

V usage is TRBV4-1 and J usage is TRBJ1-6; D unresolved. The V gene's germline CDR1 is MGHRA and CDR2 YSYEKL. CDR3 length: 14 residues. The ends were cut back, 4 bases at V and 7 bases at J, with 11 bases in the middle. The CDR3 is CASSPSPDNSPLHF. CDR3 DNA sequence: TGCGCCAGCAGCCCGTCCCCAGACAATTCACCCCTCCACTTT.

This clonotype was detected ten times or more. The rearrangement links TRBV27 to TRBJ1-1; D is ambiguous. Germline CDR1 reads MNHEY; CDR2 reads SMNVEV (reference sequence). This CDR3 is 16 amino acids long. V was shortened by 1 base and J by 3 bases, with 15 bases between the two germline ends. CDR3 residues: CASSLWGSLWDTEAFF. In nucleotides, the CDR3 is TGTGCCAGCAGTTTATGGGGTTCACTTTGGGACACTGAAGCTTTCTTT.

The chain couples TRBV4-2 to TRBJ2-2; D is possibly TRBD1 or TRBD2 (5 bases each). Trimming cost V 4 bases and J 5 bases, with 14 bases left between them. The CDR3 is made up of 15 amino acids. The germline gives CDR1 LGHNA, CDR2 YNFKEQ. The chain's CDR3 is CASSRQREGTGELFF. CDR3 DNA sequence: TGTGCCAGCAGCCGCCAAAGAGAGGGGACCGGGGAGCTGTTTTTT.

This clonotype was counted a few times. The chain couples TRBV9 to TRBJ2-3; 8 bases are shared with TRBD2. The ends lost 5 bases at V and 4 bases at J; junction bases unmatched: 6. From germline, CDR1 is SGDLS and CDR2 YYNGEE. There are 14 residues in the CDR3. The CDR3 protein is CASSGWREADTQYF. The CDR3, as DNA: TGTGCCAGCAGTGGCTGGCGGGAGGCAGATACGCAGTATTTT. The entire variable domain, with the rest obtained from reference TRBV9 and TRBJ2-3, is as follows: DSGVTQTPKHLITATGQRVTLRCSPRSGDLSVYWYQQSLDQGLQFLIQYYNGEERAKGNILERFSAQQFPDLHSELNLSSLELGDSALYFCASSGWREADTQYFGPGTRLTVL.

V gene TRBV1 combines with J gene TRBJ2-3; TRBD1 is the table's D call and was not checked against the DNA. TRBV1 is described as a pseudogene. The CDR3 spans 15 residues. CDR3 sequence reads: CTSSLPRDNTDTQYF. For the CDR3, the DNA is TGCACCAGCAGCCTCCCGAGGGACAACACAGATACGCAGTATTTT.

In its sample, this clonotype was seen many times. The V gene is TRBV27, the J gene TRBJ1-5; unclear D gene. This CDR3 contains 15 residues. Germline V CDR1 and CDR2: MNHEY, SMNVEV (reference sequence). Trimming removed 2 bases at V and 5 bases at J, with 13 bases between. This CDR3 is CASSLGSLPHQPQHF. Written as DNA, the CDR3 is TGTGCCAGCAGTTTAGGAAGCCTACCTCATCAGCCCCAGCATTTT.

This clonotype was seen repeatedly, ten times or more. The rearrangement links TRBV13 to TRBJ1-2; D unclear. Germline CDR1 and CDR2: PRHDT and FYEKMQ (reference sequence). The CDR3 is 19 amino acids. V was cut by 0 bases and J by 4 bases, with 24 bases left in between. CDR3 sequence reads: CASSLGGLTGIHSAYGYTF. CDR3 in DNA: TGTGCCAGCAGCTTAGGGGGATTGACCGGGATCCACTCCGCCTATGGCTACACCTTC.

This clonotype was counted ten times or more. The genes are TRBV27 and TRBJ1-1; D not resolved. V lost 2 bases and J lost 4, with 8 bases in between. The germline gives CDR1 MNHEY, CDR2 SMNVEV (reference sequence). The CDR3 runs to 13 residues. The CDR3 region has the DNA TGTGCCAGCAGTTTAGTTGTCAGCACTGAAGCTTTCTTT. Its translation: CASSLVVSTEAFF.

This clonotype has a count of ten or more. The rearrangement uses TRBV5-1 and TRBJ2-2; no firm D call. This CDR3 comprises 15 residues. Per the germline V gene, CDR1 is SGHRS and CDR2 is YFSETQ. V was shortened by 2 bases and J by 0 bases, with 8 bases between the two germline ends. In nucleotides, the CDR3 is TGCGCCAGCAGCTTTCAACTACCGAACACCGGGGAGCTGTTTTTT. Translating gives CASSFQLPNTGELFF. Filled out from reference TRBV5-1 and TRBJ2-2, the complete variable domain reads KAGVTQTPRYLIKTRGQQVTLSCSPISGHRSVSWYQQTPGQGLQFLFEYFSETQRNKGNFPGRFSGRQFSNSRSEMNVSTLELGDSALYLCASSFQLPNTGELFFGEGSRLTVL.

Comment on this clonotype: Just one base apart from a much larger clone, this may be a read error. CDR3 DNA sequence: TGTGCCAGCACCCACCCCCCGCGTAGCGGGGCCGGGGAGCTGTTTTTT. Amino acid sequence: CASTHPPRSGAGELFF. The chain uses TRBV7-8 and TRBJ2-2; TRBD2 matches at 8 bases. J lost 6 bases, V lost 7 bases, and 13 bases had no gene match. CDR3 length: 16 residues. Looked up from germline, CDR1 is SGHVS and CDR2 is FQNEAQ.

At least ten counts were recorded for this clonotype. V usage is TRBV29-1 and J usage is TRBJ2-5; D unresolved. V was cut by 5 bases and J by 2 bases, with 12 bases left in between. CDR3 size: 13 residues. CDR1 and CDR2 (germline): SQVTM, ANQGSEA. The CDR3 loop is CSVRPGGQETQYF. As DNA, the CDR3 is TGCAGCGTTAGACCCGGCGGTCAAGAGACCCAGTACTTC.

This clonotype was counted between two and nine times. The chain is built from TRBV7-3 and TRBJ2-3, with unresolved D. The CDR3 consists of 14 residues. The germline V gene encodes CDR1 SGHTA and CDR2 FQGTGA. The V gene lost 2 bases and the J gene lost 0 bases, with 6 bases spanning the gap. CDR3 residues: CASSLEPSTDTQYF. DNA of the CDR3: TGTGCCAGCAGCTTAGAACCGAGCACAGATACGCAGTATTTT.

This clonotype was seen at least ten times. The rearrangement joins TRBV20-1 to TRBJ1-2; TRBD1 matches 7 bases. In germline, CDR1 is DFQATT, CDR2 SNEGSKA (reference sequence). This CDR3 has 14 amino acids. Unmatched junction bases numbered 9, after V lost 5 bases and J lost 3 bases. The CDR3 nucleotides are TGCAGTGCTCGGGACAGCCAGGTGGACTATGGCTACACCTTC. As protein: CSARDSQVDYGYTF.

In its sample, this clonotype was seen a few times. V and J are TRBV24-1 and TRBJ1-5; D gene unclear. Germline lookup yields CDR1 KGHDR and CDR2 SFDVKD. This CDR3 comprises 14 residues. The V end was cut by 2 bases, the J end by 2 bases, with 6 bases between. This chain's CDR3 is CATSDSLGNQPQHF. The CDR3 DNA reads as TGTGCCACCAGTGATTCTCTAGGCAATCAGCCCCAGCATTTT.

This sequence joins TRBV5-6 and TRBJ2-3, with a tentative D call TRBD2 (6 bases). Germline assignment: CDR1 SGHDT and CDR2 YYEEEE. This CDR3 is built from 16 residues. Between the trimmed V and J ends, which lost 5 bases and 2 bases, there was a span of 18 bases. Here the CDR3 reads CASSRTPGLLTDTQYF. The CDR3 DNA is TGTGCCAGCAGTCGAACGCCGGGACTTCTCACAGATACGCAGTATTTT.

This clonotype was counted only a few times. The CDR3 bases are TGTGCCAGCAGTGCCCTTAATCAGCCCCAGCATTTT. Protein: CASSALNQPQHF. The chain employs TRBV25-1 and TRBJ1-5; D is uncertain. V was trimmed by 4 bases and J by 4 bases, leaving 5 bases between them. This CDR3 spans 12 amino acids. Per the germline V gene, CDR1 is MGHDK and CDR2 is SYGVNS.

Only a few counts were recorded for this clonotype. This chain joins TRBV27 and TRBJ2-7, with a weak D call TRBD1 (5 bases). Trimming cost V 2 bases and J 6 bases, with 20 bases left between them. Germline CDR1 is MNHEY and CDR2 is SMNVEV (reference sequence). The CDR3 sequence is 16 residues long. The DNA of the CDR3 is TGTGCCAGCAGTTTAGTGAGTAGGACGGCAAGGGGCGAGCAGTACTTC. This encodes CASSLVSRTARGEQYF.

V is TRBV24-1 and J is TRBJ2-1; D might be TRBD2 (6 bases). Trimming left V 6 bases short and J 3 bases short, with 11 bases between. CDR1 and CDR2 (germline): KGHDR, SFDVKD. The CDR3 has 14 residues. The CDR3 sequence is CATSRGANYNEQFF. The CDR3 DNA follows: TGTGCCACCAGTCGCGGGGCCAACTACAATGAGCAGTTCTTC.